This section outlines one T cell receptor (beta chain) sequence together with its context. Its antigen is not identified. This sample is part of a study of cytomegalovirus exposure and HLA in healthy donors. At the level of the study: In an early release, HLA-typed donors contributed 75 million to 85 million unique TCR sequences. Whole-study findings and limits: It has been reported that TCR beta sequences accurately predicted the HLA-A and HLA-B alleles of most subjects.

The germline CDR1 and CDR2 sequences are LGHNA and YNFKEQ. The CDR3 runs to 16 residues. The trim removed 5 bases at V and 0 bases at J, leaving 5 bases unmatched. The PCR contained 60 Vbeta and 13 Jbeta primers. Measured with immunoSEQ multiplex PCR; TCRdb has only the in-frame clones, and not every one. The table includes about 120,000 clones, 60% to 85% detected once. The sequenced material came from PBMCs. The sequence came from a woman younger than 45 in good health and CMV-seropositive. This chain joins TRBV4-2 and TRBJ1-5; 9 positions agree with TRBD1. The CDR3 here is CASSARTGVSNQPQHF. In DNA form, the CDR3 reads TGTGCCAGCAGCGCACGGACAGGGGTTAGCAATCAGCCCCAGCATTTT.